This record concerns one T cell receptor beta chain sequence. The sample is drawn from a study of cytomegalovirus exposure and HLA in healthy donors. The PCR used 60 Vbeta and 13 Jbeta primers. Here immunoSEQ multiplex PCR was the method, and the copy in TCRdb shows in-frame clones only, minus some. This sample carries about 160,000 clones, around three quarters of them seen once, and the ten largest clones take 3% to 4.5%. This clonotype originated in a man aged 25-45 years in good health and CMV-seropositive. The source material was PBMCs.

CDR3 region: CASSDPWGGDYGYTF. The CDR3 DNA reads TGTGCCAGCAGTGACCCCTGGGGAGGTGACTATGGCTACACCTTC. V and J are TRBV6-1 and TRBJ1-2; D unresolved. In germline, CDR1 is MNHNS, CDR2 SASEGT. The V end was cut by 3 bases, the J end by 3 bases, with 14 bases between. The CDR3 contains 15 residues.